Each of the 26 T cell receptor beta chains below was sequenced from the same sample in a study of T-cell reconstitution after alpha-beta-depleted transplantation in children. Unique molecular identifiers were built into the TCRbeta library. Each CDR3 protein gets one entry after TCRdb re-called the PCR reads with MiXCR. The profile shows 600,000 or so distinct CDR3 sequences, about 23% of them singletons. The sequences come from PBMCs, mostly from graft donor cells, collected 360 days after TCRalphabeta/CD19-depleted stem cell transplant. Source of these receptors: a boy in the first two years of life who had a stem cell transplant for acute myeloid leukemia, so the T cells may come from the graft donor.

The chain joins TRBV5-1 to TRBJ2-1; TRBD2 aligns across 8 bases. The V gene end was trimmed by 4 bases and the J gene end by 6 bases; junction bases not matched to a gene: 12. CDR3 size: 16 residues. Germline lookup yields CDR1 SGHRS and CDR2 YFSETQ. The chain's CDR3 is CASSPPGERGRNEQFF. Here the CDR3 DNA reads TGCGCCAGCAGCCCGCCGGGGGAGCGGGGGCGCAATGAGCAGTTCTTC. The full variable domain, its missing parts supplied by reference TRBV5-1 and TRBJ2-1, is KAGVTQTPRYLIKTRGQQVTLSCSPISGHRSVSWYQQTPGQGLQFLFEYFSETQRNKGNFPGRFSGRQFSNSRSEMNVSTLELGDSALYLCASSPPGERGRNEQFFGPGTRLTVL.

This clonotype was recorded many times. CDR3 sequence reads: CSVEAGGGTQYF. The CDR3 DNA reads TGCAGCGTTGAAGCCGGGGGAGGTACGCAGTATTTT. The chain is built from TRBV29-1 and TRBJ2-3, with D possibly TRBD2 on 6 matching bases. There are 12 residues in the CDR3. V gave up 1 base and J gave up 8 bases, with 10 bases separating them. Germline assignment: CDR1 SQVTM and CDR2 ANQGSEA.

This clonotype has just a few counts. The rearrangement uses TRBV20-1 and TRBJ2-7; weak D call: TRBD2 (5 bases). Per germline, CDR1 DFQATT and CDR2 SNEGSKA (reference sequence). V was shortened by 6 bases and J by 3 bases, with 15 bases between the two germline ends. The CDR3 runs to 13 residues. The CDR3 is CSAGGPGIYEQYV. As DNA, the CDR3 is TGCAGTGCCGGCGGGCCGGGGATCTACGAGCAGTACGTC.

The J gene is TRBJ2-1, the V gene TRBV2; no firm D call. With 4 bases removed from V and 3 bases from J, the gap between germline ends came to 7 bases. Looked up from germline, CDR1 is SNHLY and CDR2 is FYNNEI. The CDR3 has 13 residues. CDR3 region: CASSGGNYNEQFF. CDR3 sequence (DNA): TGTGCCAGCAGTGGTGGTAACTACAATGAGCAGTTCTTC.

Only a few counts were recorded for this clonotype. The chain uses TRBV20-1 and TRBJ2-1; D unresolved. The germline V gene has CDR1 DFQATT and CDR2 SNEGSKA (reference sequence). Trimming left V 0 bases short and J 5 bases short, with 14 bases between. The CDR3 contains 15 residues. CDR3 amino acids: CSARDPVELNNEQFF. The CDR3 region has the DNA TGCAGTGCTAGAGATCCGGTCGAACTTAACAATGAGCAGTTCTTC.

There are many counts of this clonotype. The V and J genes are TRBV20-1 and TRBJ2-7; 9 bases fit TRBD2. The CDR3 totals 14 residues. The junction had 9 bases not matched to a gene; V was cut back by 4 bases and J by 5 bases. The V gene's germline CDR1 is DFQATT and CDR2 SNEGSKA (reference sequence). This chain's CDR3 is CSATLGAGGHEQYF. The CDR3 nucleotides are TGCAGTGCTACCCTAGGAGCGGGGGGCCACGAGCAGTACTTC.

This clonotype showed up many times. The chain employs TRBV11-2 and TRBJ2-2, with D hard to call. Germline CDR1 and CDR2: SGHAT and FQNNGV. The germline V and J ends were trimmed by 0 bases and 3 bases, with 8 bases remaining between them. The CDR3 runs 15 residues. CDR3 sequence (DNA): TGTGCCAGCAGCTTAGAAGGAGTTCACACCGGGGAGCTGTTTTTT. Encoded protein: CASSLEGVHTGELFF.

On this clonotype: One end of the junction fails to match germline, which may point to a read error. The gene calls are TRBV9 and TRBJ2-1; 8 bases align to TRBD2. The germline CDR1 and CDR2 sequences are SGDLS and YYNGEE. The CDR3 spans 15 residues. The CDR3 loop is CASSVAGGRINEHFF. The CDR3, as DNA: TGTGCCAGCAGCGTAGCGGGGGGGCGAATCAATGAGCATTTCTTC.

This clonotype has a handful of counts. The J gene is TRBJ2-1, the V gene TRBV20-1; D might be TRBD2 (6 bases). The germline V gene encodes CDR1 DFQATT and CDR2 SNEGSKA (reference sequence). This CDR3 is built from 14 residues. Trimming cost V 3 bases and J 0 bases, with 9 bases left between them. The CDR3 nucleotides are TGCAGTGCTAGTGCGGGGCCCTCCTACAATGAGCAGTTCTTC. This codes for CSASAGPSYNEQFF.

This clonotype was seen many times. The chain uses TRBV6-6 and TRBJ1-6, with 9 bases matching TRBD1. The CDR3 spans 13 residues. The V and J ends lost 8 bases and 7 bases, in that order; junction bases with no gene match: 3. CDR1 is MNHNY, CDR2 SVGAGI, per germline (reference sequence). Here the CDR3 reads CASEGTGNSPLHF. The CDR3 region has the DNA TGTGCCAGCGAGGGGACAGGGAATTCACCCCTCCACTTT.

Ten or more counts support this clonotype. The CDR3 region has the DNA TGTGCCAGCAGCCGATCCGGGGGGGCGATGGATACGCAGTATTTT. Its translation is CASSRSGGAMDTQYF. V gene TRBV7-3 combines with J gene TRBJ2-3; 8 nucleotides line up with TRBD2. Germline V CDR1 and CDR2: SGHTA, FQGTGA. The CDR3 totals 15 residues. V trimming: 5 bases; J trimming: 6 bases; junction bases outside the gene matches: 10.

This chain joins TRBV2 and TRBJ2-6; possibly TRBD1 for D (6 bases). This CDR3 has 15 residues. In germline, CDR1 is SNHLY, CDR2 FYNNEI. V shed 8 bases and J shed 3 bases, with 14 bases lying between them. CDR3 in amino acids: CASEETGNGANVLTF. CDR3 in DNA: TGTGCCAGCGAAGAAACAGGGAATGGGGCCAACGTCCTGACTTTC. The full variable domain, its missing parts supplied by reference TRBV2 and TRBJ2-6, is EPEVTQTPSHQVTQMGQEVILRCVPISNHLYFYWYRQILGQKVEFLVSFYNNEISEKSEIFDDQFSVERPDGSNFTLKIRSTKLEDSAMYFCASEETGNGANVLTFGAGSRLTVL.

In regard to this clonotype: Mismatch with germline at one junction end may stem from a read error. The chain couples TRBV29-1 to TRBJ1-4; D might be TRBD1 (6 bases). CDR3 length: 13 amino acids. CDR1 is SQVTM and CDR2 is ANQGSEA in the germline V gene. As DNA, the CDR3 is TGCAGCGTTGAACAGTACCAAGGGGGGGCCTCGCTTTTT. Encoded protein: CSVEQYQGGASLF.

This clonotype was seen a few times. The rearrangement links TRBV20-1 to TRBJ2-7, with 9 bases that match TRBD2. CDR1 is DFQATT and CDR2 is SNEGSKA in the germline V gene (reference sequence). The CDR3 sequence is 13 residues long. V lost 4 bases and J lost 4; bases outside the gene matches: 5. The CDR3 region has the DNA TGCAGTGCTATCCCTAGCGGGGATTACGAGCAGTACGTC. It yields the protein CSAIPSGDYEQYV.

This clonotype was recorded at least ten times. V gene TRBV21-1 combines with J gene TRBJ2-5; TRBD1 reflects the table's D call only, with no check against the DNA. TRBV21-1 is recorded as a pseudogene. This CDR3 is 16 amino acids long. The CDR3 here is CASSKAEGTGRETQYF. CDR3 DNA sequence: TGTGCCAGCAGCAAAGCCGAAGGGACTGGGAGGGAGACCCAGTACTTC.

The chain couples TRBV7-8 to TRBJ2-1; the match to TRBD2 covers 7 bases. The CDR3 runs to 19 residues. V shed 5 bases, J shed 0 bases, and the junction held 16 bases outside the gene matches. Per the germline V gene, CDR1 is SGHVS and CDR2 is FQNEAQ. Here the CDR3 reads CASSLRWLAADLSYNEQFF. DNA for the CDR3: TGTGCCAGCAGCCTGAGGTGGCTAGCGGCCGATCTCTCCTACAATGAGCAGTTCTTC.

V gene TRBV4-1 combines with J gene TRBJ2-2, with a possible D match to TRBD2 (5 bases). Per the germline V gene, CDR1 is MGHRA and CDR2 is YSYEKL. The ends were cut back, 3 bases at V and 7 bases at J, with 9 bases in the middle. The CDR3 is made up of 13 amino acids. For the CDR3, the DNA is TGCGCCAGCAGCCACATCGGGGACGGGGAGCTGTTTTTT. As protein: CASSHIGDGELFF.

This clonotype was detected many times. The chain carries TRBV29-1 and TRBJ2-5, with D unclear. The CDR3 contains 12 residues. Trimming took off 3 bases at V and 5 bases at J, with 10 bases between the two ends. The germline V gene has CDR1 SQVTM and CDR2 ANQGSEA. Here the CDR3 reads CSVEAPGETQYF. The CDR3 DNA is TGCAGCGTTGAGGCTCCTGGGGAGACCCAGTACTTC.

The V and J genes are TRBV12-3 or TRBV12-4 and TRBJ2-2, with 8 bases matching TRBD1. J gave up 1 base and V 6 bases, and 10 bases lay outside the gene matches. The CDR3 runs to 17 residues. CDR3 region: CASRGTGTGRNTGELFF. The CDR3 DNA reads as TGTGCCAGCAGGGGGACCGGGACAGGCAGGAACACCGGGGAGCTGTTTTTT.

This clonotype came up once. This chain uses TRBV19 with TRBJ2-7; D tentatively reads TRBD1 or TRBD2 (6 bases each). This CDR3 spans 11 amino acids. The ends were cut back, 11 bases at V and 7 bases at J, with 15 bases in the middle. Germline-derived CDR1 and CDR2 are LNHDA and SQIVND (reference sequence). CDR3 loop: CAPEGGWEQYV. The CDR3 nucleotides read TGTGCCCCCGAAGGGGGGTGGGAGCAGTACGTC.

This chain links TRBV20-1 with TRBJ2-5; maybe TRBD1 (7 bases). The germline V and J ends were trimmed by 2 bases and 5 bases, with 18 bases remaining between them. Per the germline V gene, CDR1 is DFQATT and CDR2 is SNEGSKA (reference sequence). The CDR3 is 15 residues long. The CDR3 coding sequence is TGCAGTGCTAGAAGAACCAGGGGGGCGGGGGAGACCCAGTACTTC. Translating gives CSARRTRGAGETQYF.

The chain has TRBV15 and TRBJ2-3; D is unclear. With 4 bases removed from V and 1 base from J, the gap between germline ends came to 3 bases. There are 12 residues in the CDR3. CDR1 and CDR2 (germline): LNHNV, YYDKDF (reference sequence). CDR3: CATSTGTDTQYF. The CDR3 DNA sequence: TGTGCCACCAGCACGGGCACAGATACGCAGTATTTT.

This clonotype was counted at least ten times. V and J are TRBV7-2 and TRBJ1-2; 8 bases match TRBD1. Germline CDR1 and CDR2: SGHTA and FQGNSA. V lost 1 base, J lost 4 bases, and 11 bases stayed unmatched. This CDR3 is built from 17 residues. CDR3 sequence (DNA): TGTGCCAGCAGCTTAGGCCCTACCTCCGGGACAGGCTATGGCTACACCTTC. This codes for CASSLGPTSGTGYGYTF.

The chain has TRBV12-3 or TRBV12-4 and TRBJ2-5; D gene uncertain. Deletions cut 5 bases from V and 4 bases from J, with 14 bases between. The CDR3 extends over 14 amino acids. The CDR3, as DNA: TGTGCCAGCAGTCCCCACCCCTCAAGAGAGACCCAGTACTTC. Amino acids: CASSPHPSRETQYF.

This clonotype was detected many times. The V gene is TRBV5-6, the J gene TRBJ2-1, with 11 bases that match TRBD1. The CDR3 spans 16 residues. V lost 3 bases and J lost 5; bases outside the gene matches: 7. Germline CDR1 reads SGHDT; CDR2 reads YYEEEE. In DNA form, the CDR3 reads TGTGCCAGCAGCTCCCTCAGGACAGGGGGCCACAATGAGCAGTTCTTC. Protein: CASSSLRTGGHNEQFF.

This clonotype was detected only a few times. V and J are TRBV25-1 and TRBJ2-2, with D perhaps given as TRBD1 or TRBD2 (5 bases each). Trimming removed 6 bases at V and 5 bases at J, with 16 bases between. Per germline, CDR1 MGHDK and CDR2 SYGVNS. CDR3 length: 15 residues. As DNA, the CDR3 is TGTGCCAGCAGATCGAGGGGTTCCGAAACCGGGGAGCTGTTTTTT. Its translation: CASRSRGSETGELFF. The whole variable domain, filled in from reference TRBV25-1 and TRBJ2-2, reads EADIYQTPRYLVIGTGKKITLECSQTMGHDKMYWYQQDPGMELHLIHYSYGVNSTEKGDLSSESTVSRIRTEHFPLTLESARPSHTSQYLCASRSRGSETGELFFGEGSRLTVL.